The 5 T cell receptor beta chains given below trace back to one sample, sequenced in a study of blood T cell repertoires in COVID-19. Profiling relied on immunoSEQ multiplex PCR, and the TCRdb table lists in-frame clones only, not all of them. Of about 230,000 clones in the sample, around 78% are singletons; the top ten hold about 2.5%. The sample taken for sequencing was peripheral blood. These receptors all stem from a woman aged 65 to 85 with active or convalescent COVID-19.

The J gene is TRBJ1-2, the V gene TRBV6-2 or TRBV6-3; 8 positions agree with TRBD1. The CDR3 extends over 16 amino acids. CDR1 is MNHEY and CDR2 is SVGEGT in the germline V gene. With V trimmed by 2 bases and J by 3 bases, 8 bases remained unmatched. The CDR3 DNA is TGTGCCAGCAGTTACCTCGGACAGGGTCCAGACTATGGCTACACCTTC. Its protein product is CASSYLGQGPDYGYTF.

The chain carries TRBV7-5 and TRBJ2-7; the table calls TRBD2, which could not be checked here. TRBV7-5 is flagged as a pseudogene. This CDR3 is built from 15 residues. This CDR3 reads CVRSLGSGIDGEQYF. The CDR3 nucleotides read TGTGTCAGAAGCTTAGGGAGCGGGATAGACGGCGAGCAGTACTTC.

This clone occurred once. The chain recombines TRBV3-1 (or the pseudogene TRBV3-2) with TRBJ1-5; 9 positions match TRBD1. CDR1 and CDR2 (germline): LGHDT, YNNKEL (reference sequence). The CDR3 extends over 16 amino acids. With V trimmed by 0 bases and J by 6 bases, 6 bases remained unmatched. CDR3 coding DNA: TGTGCCAGCAGCCAAGAGGACAGGGGTTTACCTCAGCCCCAGCATTTT. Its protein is CASSQEDRGLPQPQHF.

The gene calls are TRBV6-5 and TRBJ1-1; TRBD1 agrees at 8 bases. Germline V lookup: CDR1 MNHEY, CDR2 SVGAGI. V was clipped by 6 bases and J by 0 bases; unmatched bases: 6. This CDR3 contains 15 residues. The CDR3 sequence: CASRADRALNTEAFF. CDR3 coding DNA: TGTGCCAGCAGGGCGGACAGGGCATTGAACACTGAAGCTTTCTTT.

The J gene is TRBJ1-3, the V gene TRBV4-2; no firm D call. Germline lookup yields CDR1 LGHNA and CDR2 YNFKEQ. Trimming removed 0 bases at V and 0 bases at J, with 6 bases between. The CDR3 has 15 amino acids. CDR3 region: CASSQDGSSGNTIYF. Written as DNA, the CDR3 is TGTGCCAGCAGCCAAGATGGCTCCTCTGGAAACACCATATATTTT.